The 8 T cell receptor beta chains below come from one sample, sequenced in a study of blood T cell repertoires in COVID-19. Clones were read by immunoSEQ multiplex PCR, and TCRdb kept only the in-frame ones, dropping some. This table holds 160,000 or so clones, 65% to 90% found once. The sample consisted of PBMCs or T cells enriched from blood (not recorded which). These receptor sequences come from a man between 45 and 60 years old who had recovered from COVID-19.

This chain uses TRBV18 with TRBJ1-1, with TRBD1 matching over 7 bases. The J segment lost 1 base and the V segment lost 6 bases, leaving 8 bases of the junction unmatched. The CDR3 covers 15 residues. Germline V gene sequence: CDR1 KGHSH, CDR2 LQKENI. The CDR3 DNA reads as TGTGCCAGCTCGCCTACAGGGGTACCGAACACTGAAGCTTTCTTT. Amino acids: CASSPTGVPNTEAFF.

The CDR3 sequence: CASSTRDRGSDTEAFF. Here the CDR3 DNA reads TGTGCCAGTAGTACAAGGGACAGGGGCAGTGACACTGAAGCTTTCTTT. This chain uses TRBV19 with TRBJ1-1; 10 bases agree with TRBD1. The germline CDR1 and CDR2 sequences are LNHDA and SQIVND (reference sequence). The J segment lost 3 bases and the V segment lost 4 bases, leaving 8 bases of the junction unmatched. The CDR3 runs to 16 residues. The whole variable domain, remainder taken from reference TRBV19 and TRBJ1-1, is DGGITQSPKYLFRKEGQNVTLSCEQNLNHDAMYWYRQDPGQGLRLIYYSQIVNDFQKGDIAEGYSVSREKKESFPLTVTSAQKNPTAFYLCASSTRDRGSDTEAFFGQGTRLTVV.

The V gene is TRBV15, the J gene TRBJ1-2; 8 bases are shared with TRBD1. CDR1 is LNHNV, CDR2 YYDKDF, per germline (reference sequence). The CDR3 covers 15 residues. The ends lost 2 bases at V and 6 bases at J; junction bases unmatched: 8. The CDR3 reads CATSRTGGAVDGYTF. The DNA for the CDR3 is TGTGCCACCAGCAGAACAGGGGGAGCGGTCGATGGCTACACCTTC.

The chain recombines TRBV9 with TRBJ1-5, with a weak D call TRBD1 (6 bases). Germline assignment: CDR1 SGDLS and CDR2 YYNGEE. The CDR3 covers 15 residues. Trimming removed 0 bases at V and 6 bases at J, with 13 bases between. DNA of the CDR3: TGTGCCAGCAGCGTAGCAGGGGATTTGGGTCAGCCCCAGCATTTT. This translates into CASSVAGDLGQPQHF.

The chain joins TRBV11-2 to TRBJ2-2; D is possibly TRBD1 (6 bases). V was shortened by 2 bases and J by 6 bases, with 16 bases between the two germline ends. This CDR3 has 16 residues. Germline loops: CDR1 SGHAT, CDR2 FQNNGV. CDR3 in amino acids: CASSLSNRASSGELFF. As DNA, the CDR3 is TGTGCCAGCAGCTTATCTAACAGGGCTTCCTCCGGGGAGCTGTTTTTT.

The chain carries TRBV6-4 and TRBJ2-2; D is ambiguous. The germline V gene has CDR1 MRHNA and CDR2 SNTAGT. CDR3 length equals 13 residues. Trimming removed 3 bases at V and 7 bases at J, with 9 bases between. The CDR3 region is CASSETQRGELFF. Written as DNA, the CDR3 is TGTGCCAGCAGTGAGACCCAGCGCGGGGAGCTGTTTTTT.

This chain connects TRBV27 to TRBJ1-2, with unresolved D. The CDR3 totals 15 residues. V lost 3 bases, J lost 4 bases, and 15 bases lay in between. Germline CDR1 MNHEY, CDR2 SMNVEV (reference sequence). CDR3 residues: CASSFSGIGGYGYTF. CDR3 nucleotide sequence: TGTGCCAGCAGTTTCTCCGGGATTGGTGGCTATGGCTACACCTTC.

The CDR3 DNA is TGTGCCAGCAGGAATAGACAGGGTATCAATCAGCCCCAGCATTTT. Protein sequence: CASRNRQGINQPQHF. The V gene is TRBV6-1, the J gene TRBJ1-5; 7 bases line up with TRBD1. V shed 6 bases, J shed 3 bases, and the junction held 8 bases outside the gene matches. CDR3 length: 15 residues. CDR1 and CDR2 from the germline V gene are MNHNS and SASEGT.